The 22 T cell receptor beta chains below come from one sample, sequenced in a study of vaccination effects on CD4 cells after COVID-19. With the ViraFEST assay, the study expanded antigen-specific CD4+ T cells using viral peptide pools, then sequenced them. Isolating CD4+ T cells followed ten to eleven days of culture. This individual tested PCR-positive for SARS-CoV-2 infection between March and December 2020. Antigens of these TCRs are unknown. The data were produced by immunoSEQ multiplex PCR, yet TCRdb's version contains in-frame clones alone and is incomplete. The sample holds tens of thousands of clones, around 78% seen once. This specimen consisted of CD4+ T cells from PBMCs cultured with a peptide pool, obtained before COVID-19 vaccination. These receptors all come from a human donor who had a prior SARS-CoV-2 infection.

In its sample, this clone was seen a few times. J is TRBJ1-2 and V is TRBV2, with D hard to call. The CDR3 consists of 11 residues. Germline V CDR1 and CDR2: SNHLY, FYNNEI. Deletions cut 6 bases from V and 7 bases from J, with 9 bases between. The CDR3 spells CASRDYGGYTF. CDR3 sequence (DNA): TGTGCCAGCAGAGACTACGGTGGCTACACCTTC.

The V gene is TRBV18, the J gene TRBJ2-3; D gene uncertain. Per germline, CDR1 KGHSH and CDR2 LQKENI. Between the trimmed V and J ends, which lost 6 bases and 5 bases, there was a span of 18 bases. The CDR3 sequence is 15 residues long. This CDR3 reads CASSLFLRAGDTQYF. Here the CDR3 DNA reads TGTGCCAGCTCCTTATTTTTAAGGGCCGGAGATACGCAGTATTTT.

This clone was seen a few times. The chain recombines TRBV7-2 with TRBJ1-1; possibly TRBD1 for D (5 bases). Per the germline V gene, CDR1 is SGHTA and CDR2 is FQGNSA. Trimming removed 6 bases from V and 5 bases from J, with 16 bases in between. The CDR3 spans 14 residues. The CDR3 DNA reads as TGTGCCAGCAGGGAGCGGGACGGGCGAACTGAAGCTTTCTTT. This encodes CASRERDGRTEAFF.

The CDR3, as DNA: TGTGCCAGCAGTTGGACAATTGACACTGAAGCTTTCTTT. It specifies CASSWTIDTEAFF. The rearrangement uses TRBV6-5 and TRBJ1-1; TRBD1 is a possible D gene (5 bases). This CDR3 is 13 amino acids long. Trimming cost V 4 bases and J 3 bases, with 9 bases left between them. Germline V gene sequence: CDR1 MNHEY, CDR2 SVGAGI.

V is TRBV24-1 and J is TRBJ2-2; 8 bases line up with TRBD1. Germline lookup yields CDR1 KGHDR and CDR2 SFDVKD. After removal of 3 bases from V and 3 bases from J, the junction contained 8 bases not matched to a gene. The CDR3 has 17 residues. The CDR3 DNA reads as TGTGCCACCAGTGATATCAGGGGGCGCGCGGACACCGGGGAGCTGTTTTTT. It codes for CATSDIRGRADTGELFF.

The DNA of the CDR3 is TGTGCCAGCAGCTCTAGGGACTCCTACGAGCAGTACTTC. The encoded protein is CASSSRDSYEQYF. The chain links TRBV5-4 to TRBJ2-7, with no clear D. The CDR3 is 13 residues long. Trimming cost V 3 bases and J 0 bases, with 7 bases left between them. Germline CDR1 reads SGHNT; CDR2 reads YYREEE (reference sequence). Variable domain in full (rest from reference TRBV5-4 and TRBJ2-7): ETGVTQSPTHLIKTRGQQVTLRCSSQSGHNTVSWYQQALGQGPQFIFQYYREEENGRGNFPPRFSGLQFPNYSSELNVNALELDDSALYLCASSSRDSYEQYFGPGTRLTVT.

The V and J genes are TRBV29-1 and TRBJ2-7; perhaps TRBD2 as D (5 bases). Germline CDR1 is SQVTM and CDR2 is ANQGSEA. This CDR3 has 12 amino acids. V was clipped by 6 bases and J by 2 bases, with 11 bases between them. The chain's CDR3 is CSVADQPYEQYF. The CDR3 DNA follows: TGCAGCGTAGCGGACCAGCCCTACGAGCAGTACTTC.

The chain recombines TRBV24-1 with TRBJ2-1; D is unclear. CDR3 length: 15 residues. Germline loops: CDR1 KGHDR, CDR2 SFDVKD. V lost 3 bases to trimming and J lost 5 bases, with 13 bases between them. CDR3 sequence: CATSDPRRLDNEQFF. The DNA for the CDR3 is TGTGCCACCAGTGATCCCCGCCGTTTGGACAATGAGCAGTTCTTC.

The table lists this clone with a count of one. The chain employs TRBV7-9 and TRBJ1-6; D is unclear. From germline, CDR1 is SEHNR and CDR2 FQNEAQ (reference sequence). The V and J ends lost 6 bases and 7 bases respectively, with 13 bases between them. The CDR3 runs to 14 residues. CDR3 amino acids: CASRRDLRNSPLHF. The CDR3 nucleotides read TGTGCCAGCAGACGAGACTTACGGAATTCACCCCTCCACTTT. The full variable domain, with the rest looked up from reference TRBV7-9 and TRBJ1-6, is DTGVSQNPRHKITKRGQNVTFRCDPISEHNRLYWYRQTLGQGPEFLTYFQNEAQLEKSRLLSDRFSAERPKGSFSTLEIQRTEQGDSAMYLCASRRDLRNSPLHFGNGTRLTVT.

This sequence joins TRBV12-3 or TRBV12-4 and TRBJ2-3; no firm D call. V lost 6 bases and J lost 9, with 13 bases in between. The CDR3 length is 12 residues. Here the CDR3 reads CASSPGLGTQYF. For the CDR3, the DNA is TGTGCCAGCAGCCCCGGCCTGGGGACGCAGTATTTT.

The chain is built from TRBV5-4 and TRBJ2-7, with 13 bases matching TRBD2. V dropped 0 bases and J dropped 0; count of bases not matched to a gene: 12. Germline CDR1 reads SGHNT; CDR2 reads YYREEE (reference sequence). The CDR3 has 20 amino acids. CDR3 in DNA: TGTGCCAGCAGCTTGGCGCCGGGACAGAGGACTAGCGGGAGCTCCTACGAGCAGTACTTC. It codes for CASSLAPGQRTSGSSYEQYF.

The chain employs TRBV7-9 and TRBJ2-7; no clear D gene. The CDR3 loop spans 14 amino acids. V shed 1 base and J shed 0 bases, with 7 bases lying between them. CDR1 is SEHNR and CDR2 is FQNEAQ in the germline V gene (reference sequence). CDR3 nucleotide sequence: TGTGCCAGCAGCTTAGGGGCCAGCTCCTACGAGCAGTACTTC. The encoded protein is CASSLGASSYEQYF.

This chain joins TRBV5-1 and TRBJ2-2, with no clear D. Trimming took 0 bases from V and 6 from J, leaving 6 bases between them. Germline lookup yields CDR1 SGHRS and CDR2 YFSETQ. CDR3 size: 13 residues. Written as DNA, the CDR3 is TGCGCCAGCAGCTTGGACCCCGCCGGGGAGCTGTTTTTT. This encodes CASSLDPAGELFF.

This chain joins TRBV6-1 and TRBJ2-7, with TRBD2 matching over 8 bases. With 2 bases clipped from V and 3 bases from J, the junction kept 6 bases outside the gene matches. Germline V gene sequence: CDR1 MNHNS, CDR2 SASEGT. This CDR3 is 15 amino acids long. CDR3 sequence reads: CASSELQRESYEQYF. The CDR3 DNA is TGTGCCAGCAGTGAACTCCAGCGGGAGAGCTACGAGCAGTACTTC.

This chain uses TRBV5-1 with TRBJ1-6; 7 bases map to TRBD1. This CDR3 has 15 amino acids. Germline V gives CDR1 SGHRS, CDR2 YFSETQ. V was clipped by 4 bases and J by 10 bases; unmatched bases: 11. CDR3 protein: CASSGDSSSGSPLHF. The CDR3 DNA sequence: TGCGCCAGCAGCGGGGACAGTTCATCGGGATCACCCCTCCACTTT.

The sample holds a few counts of this clone. V gene TRBV7-2 combines with J gene TRBJ2-7, with D tentatively TRBD1 or TRBD2 (6 bases each). The germline CDR1 and CDR2 sequences are SGHTA and FQGNSA. V was trimmed by 0 bases and J by 6 bases, leaving 12 bases between them. The CDR3 contains 14 residues. This CDR3 reads CASSLAGGPFEQYF. The DNA for the CDR3 is TGTGCCAGCAGCTTAGCGGGGGGCCCGTTCGAGCAGTACTTC.

A note on this clone: A read error may produce the germline difference seen at one junction end. The chain links TRBV7-7 to TRBJ2-1, with a tentative D call TRBD2 (6 bases). The CDR3 consists of 15 residues. Germline lookup yields CDR1 SSHAT and CDR2 FNYEAQ (reference sequence). CDR3 coding DNA: TGTGCTAGCAGCTTAGGAGGGATCCAGGGCTATGAGCAGTTCTTC. The encoded protein is CASSLGGIQGYEQFF.

This clone was picked up a small number of times. V usage is TRBV2 and J usage is TRBJ2-3; TRBD1 or TRBD2 may be the D gene (5 bases each). Germline V gives CDR1 SNHLY, CDR2 FYNNEI. With 8 bases removed from V and 6 bases from J, the gap between germline ends came to 12 bases. The CDR3 length is 12 residues. The CDR3 sequence: CASGSRGDTQYF. The DNA of the CDR3 is TGTGCCAGCGGCTCTCGGGGCGATACGCAGTATTTT.

The chain couples TRBV6-4 to TRBJ2-3; possibly TRBD1 for D (5 bases). V dropped 4 bases and J dropped 0 bases, with 20 bases sitting between them. The CDR3 loop spans 18 amino acids. Germline V gene data show CDR1 as MRHNA and CDR2 as SNTAGT. The CDR3 loop is CASSVSVSGAPSTDTQYF. The DNA for the CDR3 is TGTGCCAGCAGTGTAAGCGTTAGTGGGGCCCCTAGCACAGATACGCAGTATTTT.

There are a few counts of this clone. V usage is TRBV2 and J usage is TRBJ2-3, with 11 bases aligning to TRBD2. Germline-derived CDR1 and CDR2 are SNHLY and FYNNEI. The CDR3 runs 16 residues. Trimming at V came to 5 bases and at J to 3 bases, leaving 7 bases not matched to a gene. DNA for the CDR3: TGTGCCAGCAGTCGTCTTACTAGCGGGGGTACAGATACGCAGTATTTT. Residues: CASSRLTSGGTDTQYF. The full variable domain, rest sourced from reference TRBV2 and TRBJ2-3, is EPEVTQTPSHQVTQMGQEVILRCVPISNHLYFYWYRQILGQKVEFLVSFYNNEISEKSEIFDDQFSVERPDGSNFTLKIRSTKLEDSAMYFCASSRLTSGGTDTQYFGPGTRLTVL.

The chain joins TRBV7-2 to TRBJ1-5; a possible D gene is TRBD1 (5 bases). CDR3 size: 17 residues. V was pared by 2 bases and J by 7 bases, with 21 bases between. CDR1 and CDR2 (germline): SGHTA, FQGNSA. The CDR3 loop reads CASSLSQGNQGSQPQHF. CDR3 coding DNA: TGTGCCAGCAGCTTATCCCAGGGCAATCAGGGTAGCCAGCCCCAGCATTTT.

V and J are TRBV4-3 and TRBJ1-2; D gene ambiguous. V shed 0 bases and J shed 2 bases, with 10 bases lying between them. This CDR3 has 15 amino acids. Germline CDR1 is LGHNA and CDR2 is YSLEER. CDR3 sequence reads: CASSQDPQQNYGYTF. CDR3 nucleotides: TGCGCCAGCAGCCAAGATCCCCAGCAAAACTATGGCTACACCTTC.